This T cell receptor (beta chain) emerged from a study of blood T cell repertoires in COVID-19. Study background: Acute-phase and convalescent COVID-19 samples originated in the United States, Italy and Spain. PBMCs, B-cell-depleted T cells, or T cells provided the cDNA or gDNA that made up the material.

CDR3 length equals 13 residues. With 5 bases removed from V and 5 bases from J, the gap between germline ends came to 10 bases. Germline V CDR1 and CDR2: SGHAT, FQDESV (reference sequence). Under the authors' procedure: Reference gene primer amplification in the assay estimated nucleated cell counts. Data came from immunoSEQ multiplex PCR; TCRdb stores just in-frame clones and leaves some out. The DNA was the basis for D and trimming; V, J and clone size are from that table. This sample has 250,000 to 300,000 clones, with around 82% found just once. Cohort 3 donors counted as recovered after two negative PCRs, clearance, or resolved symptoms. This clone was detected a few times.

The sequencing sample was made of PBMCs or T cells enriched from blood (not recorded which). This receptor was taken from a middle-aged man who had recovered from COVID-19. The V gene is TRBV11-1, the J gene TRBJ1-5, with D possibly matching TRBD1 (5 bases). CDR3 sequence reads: CASSPTTDQPQHF. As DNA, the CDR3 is TGTGCCAGCAGCCCAACGACAGATCAGCCCCAGCATTTT.